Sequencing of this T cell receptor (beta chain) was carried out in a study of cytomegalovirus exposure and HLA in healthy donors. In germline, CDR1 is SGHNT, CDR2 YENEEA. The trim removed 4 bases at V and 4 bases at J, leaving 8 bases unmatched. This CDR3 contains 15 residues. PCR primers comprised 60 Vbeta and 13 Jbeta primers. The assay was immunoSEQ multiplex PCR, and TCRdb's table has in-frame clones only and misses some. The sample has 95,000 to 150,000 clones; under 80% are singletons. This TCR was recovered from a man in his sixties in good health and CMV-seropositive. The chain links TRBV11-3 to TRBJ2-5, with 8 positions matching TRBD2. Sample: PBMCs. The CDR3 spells CASSSRAGVGETQYF. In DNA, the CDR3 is TGTGCCAGCAGCTCTCGAGCGGGAGTAGGAGAGACCCAGTACTTC.